The clone carrying this T cell receptor beta chain was observed many times. Its cognate antigen is unknown. The data stem from a study of molecular identifiers for immune sequencing clone quantification. The study, taken as a whole, reports: Highly expanded clone sizes could end up underestimated if a barcode were shared by identical TCR molecules. Clones above 20 RNA copies contained over 98% of effector molecules but under 1% of naive ones.

Sorting isolated naive CD8 T cells as CD8+CD4-CCR7+CD45RA+ events. Listed TCR primers and previously described methods were used for bulk TCR libraries. TCRdb ran MiXCR on the PCR reads and lists one entry per CDR3 protein. The data hold roughly 320,000 distinct CDR3 sequences, with about a fifth observed a single time. Germline loops: CDR1 SEHNR, CDR2 FQNEAQ (reference sequence). The CDR3 extends over 11 amino acids. V lost 7 bases, J lost 4 bases, and 8 bases lay in between. V gene TRBV7-9 combines with J gene TRBJ2-7, with D perhaps being TRBD1 or TRBD2 (5 bases each). The TCR sequence derives from a human donor in good health. Some libraries in this study had Jurkat cell RNA spiked in. The sequenced sample consisted of naive CD8+ T cells from blood, with Jurkat cell RNA spiked in. The subset is: FACS-sorted CD8+CD4-CCR7+CD45RA+ naive T cells. CDR3 region: CASTGAYEQYF. The CDR3 DNA sequence: TGTGCCAGCACCGGGGCATACGAGCAGTACTTC.